Sequencing of this TCR beta chain was carried out in a study of blood T cell repertoires in COVID-19. About the study: Acute-phase and convalescent COVID-19 samples originated in the United States, Italy and Spain. T cells, B-cell-depleted T cells, or PBMCs provided the cDNA or gDNA that served as material.

Original processing notes: Amplification of reference gene primers provided the estimated nucleated cell counts. The repertoire was sequenced with immunoSEQ multiplex PCR; TCRdb's copy has only in-frame clones and lacks some. For V, J and clone size, that table is used; D and trimming come from the DNA. The table has over 120,000 clones, about four fifths seen once; the top ten hold about 7.5%. The CDR3 is 14 residues long. From germline, CDR1 is SGHNT and CDR2 YENEEA. Trimming removed 4 bases from V and 4 bases from J; junction bases left unmatched: 4. The rearrangement uses TRBV11-3 and TRBJ2-3, with 8 bases identical to TRBD2. Material: peripheral blood. The sequence came from a human donor in a cohort sampled during active COVID-19. For the CDR3, the DNA is TGTGCCAGCAGCTACAGCGGGAGTGCAGATACGCAGTATTTT. Its translation is CASSYSGSADTQYF. Using reference TRBV11-3 and TRBJ2-3 for the parts outside the CDR3, the full variable domain is EAGVVQSPRYKIIEKKQPVAFWCNPISGHNTLYWYLQNLGQGPELLIRYENEEAVDDSQLPKDRFSAERLKGVDSTLKIQPAELGDSAVYLCASSYSGSADTQYFGPGTRLTVL.